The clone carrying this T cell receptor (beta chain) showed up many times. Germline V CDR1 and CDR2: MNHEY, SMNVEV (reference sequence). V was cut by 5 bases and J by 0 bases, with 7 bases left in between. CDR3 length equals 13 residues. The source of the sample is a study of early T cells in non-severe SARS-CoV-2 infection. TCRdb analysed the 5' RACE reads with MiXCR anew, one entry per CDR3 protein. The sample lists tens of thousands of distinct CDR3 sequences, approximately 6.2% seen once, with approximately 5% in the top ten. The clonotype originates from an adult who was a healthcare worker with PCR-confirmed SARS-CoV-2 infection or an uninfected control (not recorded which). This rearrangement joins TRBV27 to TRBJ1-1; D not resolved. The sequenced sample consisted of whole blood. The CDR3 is CASSVVMNTEAFF. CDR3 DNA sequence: TGTGCCAGCAGTGTAGTTATGAACACTGAAGCTTTCTTT.